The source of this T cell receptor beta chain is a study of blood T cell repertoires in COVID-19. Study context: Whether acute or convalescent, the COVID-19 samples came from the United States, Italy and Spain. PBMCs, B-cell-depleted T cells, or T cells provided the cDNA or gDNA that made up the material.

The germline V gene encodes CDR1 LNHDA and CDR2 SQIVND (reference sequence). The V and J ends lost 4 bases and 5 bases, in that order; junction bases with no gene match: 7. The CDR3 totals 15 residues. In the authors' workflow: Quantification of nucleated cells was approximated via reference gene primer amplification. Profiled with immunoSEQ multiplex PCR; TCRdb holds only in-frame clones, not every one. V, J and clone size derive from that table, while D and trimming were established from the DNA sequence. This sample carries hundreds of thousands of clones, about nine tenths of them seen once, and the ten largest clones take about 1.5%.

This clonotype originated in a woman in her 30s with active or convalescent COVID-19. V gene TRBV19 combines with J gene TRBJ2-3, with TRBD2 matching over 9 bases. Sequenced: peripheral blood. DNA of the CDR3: TGTGCCAGTAGTAGGTCTAGCGGGAATCTAGATACGCAGTATTTT. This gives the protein CASSRSSGNLDTQYF.